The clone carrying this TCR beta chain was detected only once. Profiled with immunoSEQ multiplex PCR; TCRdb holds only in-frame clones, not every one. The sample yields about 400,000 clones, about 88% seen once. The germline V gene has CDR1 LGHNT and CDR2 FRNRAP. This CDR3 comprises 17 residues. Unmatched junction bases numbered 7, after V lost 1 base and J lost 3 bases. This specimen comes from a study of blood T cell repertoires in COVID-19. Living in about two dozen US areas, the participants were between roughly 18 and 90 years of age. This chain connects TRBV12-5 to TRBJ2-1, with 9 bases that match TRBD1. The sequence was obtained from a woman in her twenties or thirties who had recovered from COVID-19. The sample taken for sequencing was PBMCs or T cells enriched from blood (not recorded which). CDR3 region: CASGLGLPGQGYNEQFF. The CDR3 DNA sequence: TGTGCTAGTGGTTTGGGACTCCCGGGACAGGGCTACAATGAGCAGTTCTTC.